This T cell receptor (beta chain) was obtained from a study of response to subunit inactivated influenza vaccine. TCRdb itself ran the RT-PCR reads through MiXCR, one entry per CDR3 protein. The data show about 570,000 distinct CDR3 sequences, roughly 12% seen once. Trimming pared 3 bases from V and 4 bases from J, leaving 10 bases between. The CDR3 consists of 14 residues. CDR1 and CDR2 (germline): MGHRA, YSYEKL. In addition, the sample was reused for a study of T cells expressing NK-cell markers. From that second work: Libraries used 5'RACE template switching adding universal primer site and UMIs. Each TCR beta repertoire originated in sorted T cells that were CD3+CD56+NKG2C+, CD3+CD56+NKG2C- or CD3+CD56-NKG2C+. Of eight sequenced donors, seven were HCMV-seropositive and one HCMV-seronegative. Dominant NKG2C+ clonotypes accounted for roughly 1.0-7.0% of CD8+ T cells in over 5 donors. Four of the donors also had these clonotypes leading their CD3+CD56-NKG2C+ fraction.

This sequence joins TRBV4-1 and TRBJ2-1; no clear D. The sequence was obtained from a man aged 50-60 years who received an inactivated influenza vaccine. The specimen was PBMCs from blood, collected on the day of vaccination. CDR3 sequence: CASSHQRLYNEQFF. CDR3 sequence (DNA): TGCGCCAGCAGCCACCAACGGTTATACAATGAGCAGTTCTTC.